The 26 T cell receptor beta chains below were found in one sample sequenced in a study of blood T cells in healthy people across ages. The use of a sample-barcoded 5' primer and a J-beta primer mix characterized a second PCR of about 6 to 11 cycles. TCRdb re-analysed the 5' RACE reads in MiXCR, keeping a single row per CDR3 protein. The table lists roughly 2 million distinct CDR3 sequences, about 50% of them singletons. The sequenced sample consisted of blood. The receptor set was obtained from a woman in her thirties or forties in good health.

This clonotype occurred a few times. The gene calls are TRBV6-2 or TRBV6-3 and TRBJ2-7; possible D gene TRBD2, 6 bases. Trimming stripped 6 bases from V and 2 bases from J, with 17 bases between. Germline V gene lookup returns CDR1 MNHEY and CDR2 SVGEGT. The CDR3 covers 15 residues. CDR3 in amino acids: CASSRGAERTYEQYF. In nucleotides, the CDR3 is TGTGCCAGCAGCCGCGGGGCGGAGCGGACCTACGAGCAGTACTTC.

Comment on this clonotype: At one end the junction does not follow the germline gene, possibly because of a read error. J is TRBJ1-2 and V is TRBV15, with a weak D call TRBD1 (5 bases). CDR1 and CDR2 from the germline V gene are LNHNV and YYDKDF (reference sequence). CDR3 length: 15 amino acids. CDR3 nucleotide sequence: TGCGCCACCAGCAGAGTGGCAGGGCGGGACTATGGCTACACCTTC. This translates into CATSRVAGRDYGYTF.

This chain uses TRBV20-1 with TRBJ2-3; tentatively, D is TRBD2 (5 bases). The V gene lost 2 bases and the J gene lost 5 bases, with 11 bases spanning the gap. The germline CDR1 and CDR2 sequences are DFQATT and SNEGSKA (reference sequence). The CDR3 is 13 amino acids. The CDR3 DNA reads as TGCAGTGCTAGACCCTGGACTCTAGATACGCAGTATTTT. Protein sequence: CSARPWTLDTQYF.

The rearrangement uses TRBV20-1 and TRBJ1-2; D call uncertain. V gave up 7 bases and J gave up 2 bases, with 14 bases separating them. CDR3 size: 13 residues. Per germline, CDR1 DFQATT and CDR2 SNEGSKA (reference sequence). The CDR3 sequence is CSGSRTANYGYTF. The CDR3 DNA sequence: TGCAGTGGTTCCCGGACGGCGAACTATGGCTACACCTTC.

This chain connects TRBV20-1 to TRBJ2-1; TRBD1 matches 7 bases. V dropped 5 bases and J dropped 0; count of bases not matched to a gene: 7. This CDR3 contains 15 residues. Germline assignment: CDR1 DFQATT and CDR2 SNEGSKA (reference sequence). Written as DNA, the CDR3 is TGCAGTGCTGTGGACAGGCGCTTCTCCTACAATGAGCAGTTCTTC. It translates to CSAVDRRFSYNEQFF.

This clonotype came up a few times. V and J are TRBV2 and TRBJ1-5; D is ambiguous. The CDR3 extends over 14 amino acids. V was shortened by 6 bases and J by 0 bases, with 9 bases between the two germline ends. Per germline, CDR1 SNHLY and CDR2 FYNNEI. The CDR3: CASRIRLSNQPQHF. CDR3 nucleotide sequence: TGTGCCAGCAGGATCAGGCTTAGCAATCAGCCCCAGCATTTT.

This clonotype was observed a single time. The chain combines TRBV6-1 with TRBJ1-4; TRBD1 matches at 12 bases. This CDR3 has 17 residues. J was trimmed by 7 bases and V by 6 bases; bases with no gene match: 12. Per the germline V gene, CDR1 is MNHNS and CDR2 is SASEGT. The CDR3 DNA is TGTGCCAGCAGACCGTCCCGGGACAGGGGGCGGATTGAAAAACTGTTTTTT. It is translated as CASRPSRDRGRIEKLFF.

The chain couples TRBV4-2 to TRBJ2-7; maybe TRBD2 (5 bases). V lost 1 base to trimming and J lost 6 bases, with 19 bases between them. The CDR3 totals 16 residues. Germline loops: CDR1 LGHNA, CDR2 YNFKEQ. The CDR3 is CASSQGASLASGEQYF. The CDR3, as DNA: TGTGCCAGCAGCCAAGGGGCTAGCCTGGCCTCGGGCGAGCAGTACTTC.

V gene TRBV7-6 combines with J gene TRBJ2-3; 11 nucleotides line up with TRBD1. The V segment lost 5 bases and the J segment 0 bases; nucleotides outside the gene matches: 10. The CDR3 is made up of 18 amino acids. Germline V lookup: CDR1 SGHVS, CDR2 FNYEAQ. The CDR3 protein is CASSPGTGGVTSTDTQYF. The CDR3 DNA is TGTGCCAGCAGCCCCGGGACAGGGGGGGTAACTAGCACAGATACGCAGTATTTT.

CDR3 coding DNA: TGTGCCAGCAGTAATGACGGGGATTCACCCCTCCACTTT. Translation: CASSNDGDSPLHF. The chain couples TRBV28 to TRBJ1-6; unclear D gene. The CDR3 contains 13 residues. Deletions cut 5 bases from V and 8 bases from J, with 10 bases between. Germline V gene lookup returns CDR1 MDHEN and CDR2 SYDVKM.

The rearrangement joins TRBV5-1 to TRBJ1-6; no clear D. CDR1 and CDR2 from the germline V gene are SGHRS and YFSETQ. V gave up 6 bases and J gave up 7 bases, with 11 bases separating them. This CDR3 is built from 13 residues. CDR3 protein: CASMRAENSPLHF. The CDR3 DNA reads TGCGCCAGCATGAGGGCAGAAAATTCACCCCTCCACTTT.

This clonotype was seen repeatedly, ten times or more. The CDR3 bases are TGTGCCAGCAGCTTGCCCGGGGGCGCCTACGAGCAGTACTTC. This sequence encodes CASSLPGGAYEQYF. The chain uses TRBV5-6 and TRBJ2-7; D may correspond to TRBD1 or TRBD2 (6 bases each). The CDR3 is 14 residues long. Germline V gene lookup returns CDR1 SGHDT and CDR2 YYEEEE. V was pared by 1 base and J by 2 bases, with 10 bases between.

Here the CDR3 reads CASEKGNEQFF. Here the CDR3 DNA reads TGTGCCAGCGAAAAGGGGAATGAGCAGTTCTTC. The chain combines TRBV12-3 or TRBV12-4 with TRBJ2-1, with TRBD1 as a possible D gene (5 bases). V lost 8 bases and J lost 7, with 9 bases in between. The CDR3 length is 11 residues.

DNA of the CDR3: TGCGCCAGCAGCGGGTTGGGGGACACCTCCTACAATGAGCAGTTCTTC. It yields the protein CASSGLGDTSYNEQFF. The rearrangement uses TRBV5-1 and TRBJ2-1, with D possibly being TRBD1 (6 bases). V lost 4 bases and J 0 bases, leaving 14 bases between the germline ends. CDR3 size: 16 residues. Germline loops: CDR1 SGHRS, CDR2 YFSETQ.

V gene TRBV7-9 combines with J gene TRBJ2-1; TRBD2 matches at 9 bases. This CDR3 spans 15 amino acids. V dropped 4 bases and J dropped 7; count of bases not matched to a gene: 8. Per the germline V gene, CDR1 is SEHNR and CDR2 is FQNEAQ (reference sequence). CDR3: CASSSTSGLSNEQFF. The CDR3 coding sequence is TGTGCCAGCAGCTCGACTAGCGGTCTCTCGAATGAGCAGTTCTTC.

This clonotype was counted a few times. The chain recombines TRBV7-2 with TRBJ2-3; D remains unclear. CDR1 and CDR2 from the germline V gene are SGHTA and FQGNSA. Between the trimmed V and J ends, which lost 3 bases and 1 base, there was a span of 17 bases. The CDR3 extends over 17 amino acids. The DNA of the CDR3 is TGTGCCAGCAGCTTTTCCCTGACTCAACGCGGCACAGATACGCAGTATTTT. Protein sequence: CASSFSLTQRGTDTQYF.

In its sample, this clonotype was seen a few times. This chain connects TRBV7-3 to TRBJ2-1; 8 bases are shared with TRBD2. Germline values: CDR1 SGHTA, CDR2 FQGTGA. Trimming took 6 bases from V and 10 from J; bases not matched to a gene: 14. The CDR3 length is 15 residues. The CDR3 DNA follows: TGTGCCAGCAGTCCGAGACTAGCGTCTTCGGGGGAGCAGTTCTTC. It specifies CASSPRLASSGEQFF.

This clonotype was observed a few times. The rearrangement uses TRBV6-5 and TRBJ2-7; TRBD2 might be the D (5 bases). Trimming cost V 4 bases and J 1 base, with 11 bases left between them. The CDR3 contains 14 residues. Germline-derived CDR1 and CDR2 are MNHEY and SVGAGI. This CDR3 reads CASSSPWRSYEQYF. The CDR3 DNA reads TGTGCCAGCAGTTCCCCGTGGAGGTCCTACGAGCAGTACTTC.

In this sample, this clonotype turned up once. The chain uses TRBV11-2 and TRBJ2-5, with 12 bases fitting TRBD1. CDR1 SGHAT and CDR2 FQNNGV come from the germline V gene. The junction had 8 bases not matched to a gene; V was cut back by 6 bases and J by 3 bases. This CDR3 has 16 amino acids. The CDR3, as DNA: TGTGCCAGCAGGAGGCCGGGACAGGGGGCGGAAGAGACCCAGTACTTC. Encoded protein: CASRRPGQGAEETQYF.

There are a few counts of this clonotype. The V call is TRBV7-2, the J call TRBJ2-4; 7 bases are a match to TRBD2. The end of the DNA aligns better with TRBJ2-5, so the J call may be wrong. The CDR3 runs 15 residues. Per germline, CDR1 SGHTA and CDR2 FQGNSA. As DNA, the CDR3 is TGTGCCAGCAGCCCGTTCACGACTAGCTTTGAGACCCAGTACTTC. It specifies CASSPFTTSFETQYF.

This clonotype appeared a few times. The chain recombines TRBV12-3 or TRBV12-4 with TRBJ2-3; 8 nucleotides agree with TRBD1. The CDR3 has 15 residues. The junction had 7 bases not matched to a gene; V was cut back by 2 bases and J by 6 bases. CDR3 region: CASSLTQGAQDTQYF. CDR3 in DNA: TGTGCCAGCAGTTTAACCCAGGGGGCGCAGGATACGCAGTATTTT.

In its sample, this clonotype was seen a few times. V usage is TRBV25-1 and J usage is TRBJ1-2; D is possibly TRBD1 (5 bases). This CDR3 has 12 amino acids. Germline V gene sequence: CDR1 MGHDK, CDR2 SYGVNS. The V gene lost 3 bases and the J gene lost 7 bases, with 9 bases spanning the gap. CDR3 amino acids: CASSERGAGYTF. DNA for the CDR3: TGTGCCAGCAGTGAGAGGGGAGCTGGCTACACCTTC.

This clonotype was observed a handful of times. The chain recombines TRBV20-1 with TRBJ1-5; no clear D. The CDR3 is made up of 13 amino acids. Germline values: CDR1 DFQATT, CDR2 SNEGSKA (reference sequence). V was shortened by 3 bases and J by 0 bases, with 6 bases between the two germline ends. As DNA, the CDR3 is TGCAGTGCTAGGACTGTTAGCAATCAGCCCCAGCATTTT. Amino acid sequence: CSARTVSNQPQHF.

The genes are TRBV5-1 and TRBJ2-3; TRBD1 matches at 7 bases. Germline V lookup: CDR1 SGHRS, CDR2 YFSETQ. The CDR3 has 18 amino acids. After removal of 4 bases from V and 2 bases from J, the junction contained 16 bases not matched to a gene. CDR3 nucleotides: TGCGCCAGCAGCACAGTTCCGGACAGGCTGACCTCCACAGATACGCAGTATTTT. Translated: CASSTVPDRLTSTDTQYF.

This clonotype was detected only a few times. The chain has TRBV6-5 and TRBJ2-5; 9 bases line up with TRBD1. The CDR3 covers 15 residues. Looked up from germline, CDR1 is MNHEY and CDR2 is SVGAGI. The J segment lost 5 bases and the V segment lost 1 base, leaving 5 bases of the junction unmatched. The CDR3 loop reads CASSYWDREGETQYF. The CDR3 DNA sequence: TGTGCCAGCAGTTACTGGGACAGGGAGGGGGAGACCCAGTACTTC.

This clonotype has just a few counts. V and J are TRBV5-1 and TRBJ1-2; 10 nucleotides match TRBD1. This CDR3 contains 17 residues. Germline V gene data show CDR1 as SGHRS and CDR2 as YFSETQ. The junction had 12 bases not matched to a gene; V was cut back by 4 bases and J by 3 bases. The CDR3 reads CASSAGTGAQADYGYTF. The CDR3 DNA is TGCGCCAGCAGCGCCGGGACAGGGGCCCAGGCGGACTATGGCTACACCTTC. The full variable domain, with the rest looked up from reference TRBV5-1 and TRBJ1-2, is KAGVTQTPRYLIKTRGQQVTLSCSPISGHRSVSWYQQTPGQGLQFLFEYFSETQRNKGNFPGRFSGRQFSNSRSEMNVSTLELGDSALYLCASSAGTGAQADYGYTFGSGTRLTVV.